The clone carrying this TCR beta chain was counted many times. No antigen is known for it. The record originates from a study of T cells after yellow fever vaccination. For the study at large: Fractions with few cells were prepared using SMART-Seq v4 Ultra Low Input.

TCRdb fed the 5' RACE reads into MiXCR, producing one record per CDR3 protein. Here the sample spans 110,000 or so distinct CDR3 sequences, more than 5.5% being singletons. Study-wide results and caveats: Re-detected after boosting: most primary clones, 96% of CD4 and roughly 90% of CD8. A faster peak, day 5 versus 15, was reached by the weaker secondary response. Highly abundant clonotypes carried over from the bulk population could end up in FACS-sorted repertoires as contaminants.

This specimen consisted of CD4+ T cells sorted from PBMCs, obtained roughly 47 days after the first yellow fever vaccination. The source of this sequence is a man younger than 30 who received the YFV17D yellow fever vaccine.

CDR3 sequence reads: CASSYLMVGGNSPLHF. CDR3 coding DNA: TGTGCCAGCAGTTACCTCATGGTGGGGGGAAATTCACCCCTCCACTTT. J is TRBJ1-6 and V is TRBV6-2 or TRBV6-3; D is possibly TRBD1 (5 bases). V was shortened by 2 bases and J by 7 bases, with 15 bases between the two germline ends. Germline-derived CDR1 and CDR2 are MNHEY and SVGEGT. The CDR3 is 16 residues long.